This T cell receptor (beta chain) was sequenced in a study of blood T cell repertoires in COVID-19. At the level of the study: COVID-19 samples, acute and convalescent, were from the United States, Italy and Spain. In each case, the material was cDNA or gDNA derived from T cells, B-cell-depleted T cells, or PBMCs.

One Seattle source followed patients from active infection through their disease course. CDR3 length: 16 amino acids. V dropped 6 bases and J dropped 6 bases, with 23 bases sitting between them. The V gene's germline CDR1 is SNHLY and CDR2 FYNNEI. Study processing details: It was from reference gene primer amplification that nucleated cell counts were estimated. The data were produced by immunoSEQ multiplex PCR, yet TCRdb's version contains in-frame clones alone and is incomplete. V and J calls and clone size are copied from that table; D and trimming were computed from the DNA. The table records some 180,000 clones, around four fifths of them present only once.

This rearrangement joins TRBV2 to TRBJ1-1; possibly TRBD1 for D (6 bases). The sequenced sample was peripheral blood. This receptor was identified in a woman of 80 years or more with COVID-19, enrolled during active disease. The CDR3 spells CASSPPGQGKGSEAFF. CDR3 in DNA: TGTGCCAGCAGCCCCCCCGGTCAGGGGAAAGGGTCTGAAGCTTTCTTT.